Listed below are T cell receptor beta chains from one sample, sequenced in a study of regulatory T cells in long-lasting Graves disease. TCRdb passed the multiplex PCR reads through MiXCR, listing each CDR3 protein once. The sample holds 390,000 or so distinct CDR3 sequences, roughly 23% seen once. Sequences were derived from peripheral blood mononuclear cells (PBMCs), sampled when the disease was refractory, from a patient treated with antithyroid drugs. The receptors here all came from a woman between 40 and 55 years old with Graves disease. Each CDR3 is given without its conserved first and last residue.

>TRBJ2-5|TRBV3-1|14
ASSQGQGALQETQY
>TRBJ2-7|TRBV20-1|11
SARDIVGGEQY
>TRBJ2-5|TRBV28|14
ASSTYRTSGQETQY
>TRBJ2-4|TRBV28|15
ASSSSWGRSDKNIQY
>TRBJ1-2|TRBV15|13
ATSRDSSPLYGYT
>TRBJ1-1|TRBV6-1|14
ASRRDRVVTNTEAF
>TRBJ1-2|TRBV20-1|14
SARDASGPSNYGYT
>TRBJ2-3|TRBV29-1|11
SVGPWGTDTQY
>TRBJ1-5|TRBV28|14
ASSVGTGGRNQPQH
>TRBJ1-1|TRBV20-1|14
SARDRGAGIGTEAF
>TRBJ2-5|TRBV13|14
ASSQRTSGRSETQY
>TRBJ2-7|TRBV27|11
ASSVTSGNEQY
>TRBJ1-6|TRBV11-2|14
ASSLDPGGRLSPLH
>TRBJ2-5|TRBV3-1|15
ASSQVGAHHREKTQY
>TRBJ2-5|TRBV7-9|13
ASSRYGTSQETQY
>TRBJ2-5|TRBV28|13
ASSLVAGGTETQY
>TRBJ1-5|TRBV20-1|10
SARGAVEPQH
>TRBJ1-3|TRBV27|13
ASSVTGGYGNTIY
>TRBJ2-2|TRBV7-9|12
ASSLWENTGELF
>TRBJ1-5|TRBV28|16
ASSLGLPRAYSNQPQH
>TRBJ2-5|TRBV27|8
ASGLGTQY
>TRBJ1-4|TRBV28|13
AGGLGGTGFEKLF
>TRBJ2-1|TRBV2|12
ATTGTSGIDEQF
>TRBJ2-7|TRBV25-1|16
ASSELAGPTRGSYEQY
>TRBJ2-7|TRBV3-1|12
ASSQGQFPYEQY
>TRBJ2-7|TRBV29-1|11
SVEGQGADEQY
>TRBJ2-7|TRBV20-1|16
SARPRTSGVAMSCEQY
>TRBJ2-7|TRBV28|18
ASSSRRDSMVAGGSYEQY
>TRBJ2-2|TRBV27|11
ASSSQGLRELF
>TRBJ2-7|TRBV6-1|15
ASSEAVGGRATYEQY
>TRBJ2-7|TRBV29-1|11
SVEGDRAHEQY
>TRBJ2-2|TRBV15|14
ATELSGTSGIGELF
>TRBJ2-3|TRBV6-1|14
ASRPRLKREKDTQY
>TRBJ1-4|TRBV6-1|11
ARRRLTNEKLF
>TRBJ1-5|TRBV28|15
ASSRRDRYYSNQPQH
>TRBJ1-5|TRBV28|11
ASRGADSQPQH
>TRBJ2-6|TRBV2|14
ASSPWGFTGANVLT
>TRBJ1-1|TRBV25-1|11
ASSRSPWAEAF
>TRBJ1-5|TRBV10-3|12
AISEGGGEGPQH
>TRBJ1-5|TRBV10-2|15
ASSDLIRQGDNQPQH
>TRBJ2-3|TRBV20-1|14
SAPWPLGPPTDTQY
>TRBJ2-7|TRBV6-9|13
ATTTGVLFSYEQY
>TRBJ2-7|TRBV28|14
ASSLGTSGRVYEQY
>TRBJ2-5|TRBV19|15
ASSIDPGPRNWETQY
>TRBJ2-7|TRBV6-1|13
ASSEVGGGFYEQY
>TRBJ1-1|TRBV19|12
ASSRDMRSTEAF
>TRBJ1-1|TRBV19|10
ASSIPNTEAF
>TRBJ2-2|TRBV28|12
ASNRWGDTGELF
>TRBJ1-5|TRBV14|10
ASPWEIQPQH
>TRBJ2-3|TRBV13|15
ASSHWTSGSLPDTQY
>TRBJ2-5|TRBV7-3|11
ASSTGLAETQY
>TRBJ2-7|TRBV2|11
ATPGLASGEQY
>TRBJ2-7|TRBV2|11
ASSVSVGREQY
>TRBJ2-1|TRBV5-1|12
ASSLQGRYNEQF
>TRBJ1-5|TRBV28|13
ASSLRGQGAKPQH